The rows below give T cell receptor beta chains drawn from one sample of a study of shared clonotypes between healthy human individuals. Generated by immunoSEQ multiplex PCR, the TCRdb table keeps only in-frame clones and is missing some. The sample lists fewer than 800,000 clones, 90% to 95% occurring once. Sequencing input: naive CD8+ T cells sorted from blood. These receptors all stem from a man aged 25 to 40 in good health. The CDR3 runs from the conserved cysteine through the conserved F or W. D genes are given only for firm matches. Clone size is not always given. Where it is, it says once, few, many or a class for expanded clones.

J gene,clone size,CDR3 length,D gene,V gene,CDR3 protein,CDR3 DNA
TRBJ1-3,NA,13,NA,TRBV9,CASSSGGGNTIYF,TGTGCCAGCAGCTCCGGCGGTGGAAACACCATATATTTT
TRBJ2-2,NA,17,TRBD2,TRBV30,CAWRGGLAGFHTGELFF,TGTGCCTGGAGAGGAGGACTAGCGGGATTCCACACCGGGGAGCTGTTTTTT
TRBJ1-6,NA,10,NA,TRBV11-2,CASSSNLGHF,TGTGCCAGCAGCTCCAACCTAGGGCACTTT
TRBJ2-3,once,14,NA,TRBV27,CASSPLGITDTQYF,TGTGCCAGCAGTCCCTTGGGTATCACAGATACGCAGTATTTT
TRBJ2-2,NA,17,TRBD2,TRBV7-9,CASSFNRGGGNTGELFF,TGTGCCAGCAGCTTCAACCGGGGGGGCGGAAACACCGGGGAGCTGTTTTTT
TRBJ1-5,NA,16,TRBD1,TRBV29-1,CSARDGTGGLGQPQHF,TGCAGCGCCCGGGACGGGACAGGGGGCTTGGGTCAGCCCCAGCATTTT
TRBJ2-1,NA,15,NA,TRBV2,CASSEVPKSHNEQFF,TGTGCCAGCAGTGAGGTCCCGAAAAGCCACAATGAGCAGTTCTTC
TRBJ1-2,NA,13,NA,TRBV27,CASSFPGAIGYTF,TGTGCCAGCAGTTTCCCAGGGGCAATCGGCTACACCTTC
TRBJ1-2,NA,13,TRBD1,TRBV9,CASSESRDRGYTF,TGTGCCAGCAGCGAAAGCAGGGACAGGGGCTACACCTTC
TRBJ2-1,NA,17,NA,TRBV29-1,CSVEAAEGGYSYNEQFF,TGCAGCGTTGAAGCGGCCGAGGGGGGCTACTCCTACAATGAGCAGTTCTTC
TRBJ1-5,NA,15,NA,TRBV19,CASSIDLGSNQPQHF,TGTGCCAGTAGTATAGATCTTGGGAGCAATCAGCCCCAGCATTTT
TRBJ1-5,NA,14,NA,TRBV6-1,CASSDWTDNQPQHF,TGTGCCAGCAGTGATTGGACAGACAATCAGCCCCAGCATTTT
TRBJ1-4,NA,14,NA,TRBV19,CASSTGQINEKLFF,TGTGCCAGTAGTACTGGACAGATTAATGAAAAACTGTTTTTT
TRBJ1-3,NA,17,NA,TRBV11-2,CASSLGVYREAGNTIYF,TGTGCCAGCAGCCTAGGGGTATACAGGGAGGCTGGAAACACCATATATTTT
TRBJ2-1,NA,19,NA,TRBV7-5,CVRSLALDLPGLANNEQFF,TGTGTCAGAAGCTTAGCGTTGGATCTCCCGGGACTAGCTAACAATGAGCAGTTCTTC
TRBJ1-1,NA,15,TRBD1,TRBV5-1,CASSLSQGARTEAFF,TGCGCCAGCAGCTTGAGTCAGGGGGCGCGGACTGAAGCTTTCTTT
TRBJ1-1,NA,15,NA,TRBV27,CASSLAGRMSTEAFF,TGTGCCAGCAGTTTAGCAGGGCGGATGAGCACTGAAGCTTTCTTT
TRBJ1-1,once,14,NA,TRBV5-1,CASSLDGGWTEAFF,TGCGCCAGCAGCTTGGATGGAGGGTGGACTGAAGCTTTCTTT
TRBJ2-7,NA,14,NA,TRBV6-1,CASSIGPDMYEQYF,TGTGCCAGCAGTATCGGGCCAGATATGTACGAGCAGTACTTC
TRBJ2-1,NA,15,NA,TRBV5-5,CASSPEQPSYNEQFF,TGTGCCAGCAGCCCGGAGCAACCCTCCTACAATGAGCAGTTCTTC
TRBJ1-1,once,13,NA,TRBV7-9,CASSWSTDTEAFF,TGTGCCAGCAGCTGGTCGACGGACACTGAAGCTTTCTTT
TRBJ2-1,NA,15,NA,TRBV5-8,CASSLRDRYYNEQFF,TGTGCCAGCAGCCTGCGAGACAGATATTACAATGAGCAGTTCTTC
TRBJ2-7,NA,14,TRBD2,TRBV7-2,CASSWAGGNYEQYF,TGTGCCAGCAGCTGGGCGGGGGGTAACTACGAGCAGTACTTC
TRBJ1-2,NA,16,NA,TRBV12-5,CASGFQTEGFDYGYTF,TGTGCTAGTGGTTTTCAAACTGAGGGGTTTGACTATGGCTACACCTTC
TRBJ2-2,once,20,TRBD1,TRBV7-7,CASSLTPYRDRGRNTGELFF,TGTGCTAGCAGTCTTACCCCCTACCGGGACAGGGGGCGAAACACCGGGGAGCTGTTTTTT
TRBJ2-2,NA,12,NA,TRBV2,CASSGKTGELFF,TGTGCCAGCAGTGGCAAAACCGGGGAGCTGTTTTTT
TRBJ2-5,NA,16,NA,TRBV5-6,CASSPSIRDLQETQYF,TGTGCCAGCAGCCCCAGCATCCGGGACCTACAAGAGACCCAGTACTTC
TRBJ2-1,NA,14,NA,TRBV5-5,CASSFFTGSNEQFF,TGTGCCAGCAGCTTTTTTACAGGGAGTAATGAGCAGTTCTTC
TRBJ1-4,few,15,NA,TRBV9,CASNKGEQPNEKLFF,TGTGCCAGCAACAAGGGAGAACAGCCTAATGAAAAACTGTTTTTT
TRBJ1-2,NA,15,TRBD1,TRBV5-1,CASSTTTGGAYGYTF,TGCGCCAGCAGCACTACGACAGGGGGAGCCTATGGCTACACCTTC
TRBJ1-3,NA,14,NA,TRBV7-2,CASSRGGTGNTIYF,TGTGCCAGCAGTAGAGGGGGGACTGGAAACACCATATATTTT
TRBJ2-5,NA,15,TRBD2,TRBV19,CASSIIAGEIETQYF,TGTGCCAGTAGTATAATAGCGGGAGAAATAGAGACCCAGTACTTC